This T cell receptor (beta chain) came from a study of regulatory T cells in long-lasting Graves disease. A few counts support this clonotype. Both iRepertoire HTBI primers and Arm-PCR of CDR3 regions were used to build the TCR beta libraries. MiXCR, applied by TCRdb to the multiplex PCR reads, yields one record per CDR3 protein. Of a few hundred thousand distinct CDR3 sequences listed, 22% are singletons. The CDR3 is made up of 14 amino acids. The ends were cut back, 2 bases at V and 8 bases at J, with 16 bases in the middle. Germline CDR1 is GTSNPN and CDR2 is SVGIG (reference sequence). The time point: persistent/refractory GD, antithyroid drugs over 5 years with positive TRAb. There was RNA extracted from PBMCs, and the TCR library was made from it.

V and J are TRBV30 and TRBJ2-4, with D tentatively TRBD2 (6 bases). This receptor was obtained from a female donor with Graves disease. Sequenced material: peripheral blood mononuclear cells (PBMCs), taken when the disease was refractory, from a patient treated with antithyroid drugs. The CDR3 bases are TGTGCCTGGAGTTGGGGACTGCGGGTCGACATTCAGTACTTC. Its protein product is CAWSWGLRVDIQYF.